One sample yielded the 7 T cell receptor beta chains listed below, sequenced in a study of shared T cell receptors in the human thymus. Repertoires were generated with immunoSEQ multiplex PCR, while TCRdb's copy carries only in-frame clones and drops some. This sample has more than 550,000 clones, with more than 70% found just once. The sample was also reused in another study, on human thymus T cells.

Sequencing input: thymocytes. The receptors here all came from a boy in the first two years of life with a congenital heart defect.

This clone is a singleton in its sample. The chain uses TRBV7-8 and TRBJ2-1; possibly TRBD2 for D (5 bases). The CDR3 spans 14 residues. V lost 3 bases to trimming and J lost 4 bases, with 10 bases between them. Germline V gives CDR1 SGHVS, CDR2 FQNEAQ. CDR3 residues: CASSFGGRYNEQFF. The CDR3 bases are TGTGCCAGCAGCTTCGGCGGGCGTTACAATGAGCAGTTCTTC.

The V and J genes are TRBV7-9 and TRBJ1-2; 7 positions match TRBD1. Germline CDR1 is SEHNR and CDR2 is FQNEAQ (reference sequence). After removal of 5 bases from V and 6 bases from J, the junction contained 15 bases not matched to a gene. The CDR3 is 16 residues long. Written as DNA, the CDR3 is TGTGCCAGCAGCCCGGAAACAACAGGGGCGAAGAATGGCTACACCTTC. Translating it yields CASSPETTGAKNGYTF.

This clone has a single count. The rearrangement links TRBV5-4 to TRBJ2-5, with 16 positions matching TRBD2. Germline V lookup: CDR1 SGHNT, CDR2 YYREEE (reference sequence). Trimming removed 4 bases from V and 7 bases from J; junction bases left unmatched: 13. The CDR3 covers 18 residues. CDR3 in DNA: TGTGCCAGCAGCCAGGGACTAGCGGGAGGGATGGACGGGTGGACCCAGTACTTC. Residues: CASSQGLAGGMDGWTQYF.

The chain's CDR3 is CASRVTNSTSGNNTDTQYF. CDR3 DNA sequence: TGTGCCAGCAGAGTTACGAACTCGACTAGCGGGAATAACACAGATACGCAGTATTTT. J is TRBJ2-3 and V is TRBV27; 11 bases line up with TRBD2. Per the germline V gene, CDR1 is MNHEY and CDR2 is SMNVEV (reference sequence). The CDR3 has 19 amino acids. V was pared by 6 bases and J by 2 bases, with 16 bases of the junction left unmatched.

This clone was recorded once. V gene TRBV4-2 combines with J gene TRBJ1-2, with D hard to call. The germline CDR1 and CDR2 sequences are LGHNA and YNFKEQ. The CDR3 is 15 amino acids. Deletions cut 3 bases from V and 4 bases from J, with 15 bases between. As DNA, the CDR3 is TGTGCCAGCAGCCAGGCCCAGGTGGGTTCCTATGGCTACACCTTC. Its translation is CASSQAQVGSYGYTF.

This clone was observed a handful of times. The gene calls are TRBV10-3 and TRBJ2-7, with D possibly matching TRBD2 (6 bases). Trimming took off 6 bases at V and 2 bases at J, with 14 bases between the two ends. Germline values: CDR1 ENHRY, CDR2 SYGVKD. The CDR3 extends over 14 amino acids. The CDR3 spells CAIRRGLITYEQYF. The CDR3 DNA is TGTGCCATCAGACGAGGACTAATCACCTACGAGCAGTACTTC.

The gene calls are TRBV6-1 and TRBJ2-7, with 11 nucleotides matching TRBD1. Germline lookup yields CDR1 MNHNS and CDR2 SASEGT. This CDR3 region has 15 residues. J was trimmed by 2 bases and V by 5 bases; bases with no gene match: 5. In DNA, the CDR3 is TGTGCCAGCAGTCCCGGACAGGGGGCGACCTACGAGCAGTACTTC. Translating it yields CASSPGQGATYEQYF.